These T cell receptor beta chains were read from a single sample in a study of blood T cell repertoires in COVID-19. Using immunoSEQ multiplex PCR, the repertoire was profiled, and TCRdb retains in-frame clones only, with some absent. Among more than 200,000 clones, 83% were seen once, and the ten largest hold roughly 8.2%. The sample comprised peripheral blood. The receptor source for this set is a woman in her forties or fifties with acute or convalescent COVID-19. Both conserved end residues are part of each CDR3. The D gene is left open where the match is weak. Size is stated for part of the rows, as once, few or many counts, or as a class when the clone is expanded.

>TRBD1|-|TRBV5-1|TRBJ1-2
CASSLEGTGGQVYTF
TGCGCCAGCAGCTTGGAGGGGACAGGAGGGCAGGTCTACACCTTC
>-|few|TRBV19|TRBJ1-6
CASASSYNSPLHF
TGTGCCAGTGCGAGCTCCTATAATTCACCCCTCCACTTT
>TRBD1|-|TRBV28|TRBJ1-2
CASSVPQGAYGYTF
TGTGCCAGCAGTGTCCCCCAGGGGGCCTATGGCTACACCTTC
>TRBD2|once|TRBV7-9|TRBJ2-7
CASSPGTSVTYEQYF
TGTGCCAGCAGTCCCGGGACTAGCGTTACCTACGAGCAGTACTTC
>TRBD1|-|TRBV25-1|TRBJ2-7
CASSVGTGIYEQYF
TGTGCCAGCAGTGTAGGGACAGGGATTTACGAGCAGTACTTC
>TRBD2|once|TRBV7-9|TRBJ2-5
CAILGGYQETQYF
TGTGCCATTCTCGGGGGGTATCAAGAGACCCAGTACTTC
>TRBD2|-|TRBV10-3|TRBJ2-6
CASGGADSGANVLTF
TGTGCCAGCGGGGGGGCTGACTCTGGGGCCAACGTCCTGACTTTC
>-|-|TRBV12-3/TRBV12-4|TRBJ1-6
CASSSSNSPLHF
TGTGCCAGCAGCTCGAGCAATTCACCCCTCCACTTT
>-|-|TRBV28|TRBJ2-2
CASSFTGIGTGELFF
TGTGCCAGCAGTTTCACAGGGATCGGGACCGGGGAGCTGTTTTTT
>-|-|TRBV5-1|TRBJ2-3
CASSLADTQYF
TGCGCCAGCAGCTTGGCTGATACGCAGTATTTT
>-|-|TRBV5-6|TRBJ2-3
CASSLAVLEKTDTQYF
TGTGCCAGCAGCTTGGCGGTGCTAGAGAAAACAGATACGCAGTATTTT
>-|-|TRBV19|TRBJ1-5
CASSSPINRASNQPQHF
TGTGCCAGTAGTAGTCCCATAAACAGGGCGAGCAATCAGCCCCAGCATTTT
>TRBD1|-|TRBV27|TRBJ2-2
CASSTMDRVTGELFF
TGTGCCAGCAGTACTATGGACAGGGTTACCGGGGAGCTGTTTTTT
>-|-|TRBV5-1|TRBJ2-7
CASSLSGPTGFYEQYF
TGCGCCAGCAGCTTGTCGGGCCCTACAGGTTTCTACGAGCAGTACTTC
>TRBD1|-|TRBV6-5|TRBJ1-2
CASSNWTGVYGYTF
TGTGCCAGCAGTAACTGGACAGGGGTCTATGGCTACACCTTC
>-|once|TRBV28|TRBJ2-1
CASSPALNGDNEQFF
TGTGCCAGCAGTCCCGCCCTGAACGGGGACAATGAGCAGTTCTTC
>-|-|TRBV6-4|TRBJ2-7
CASNTGIYEQYF
TGTGCCAGCAACACCGGGATCTACGAGCAGTACTTC
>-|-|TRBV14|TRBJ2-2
CASSQERGSVTGELFF
TGTGCCAGCAGCCAAGAGAGAGGGTCTGTAACCGGGGAGCTGTTTTTT
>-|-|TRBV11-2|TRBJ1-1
CASSPQGRYPNPEAFF
TGTGCCAGCAGCCCCCAGGGGCGGTACCCGAACCCTGAAGCTTTCTTT
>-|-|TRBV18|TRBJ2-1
CASSPITSTDYSYNEQFF
TGTGCCAGCTCACCTATAACTTCGACAGATTACTCCTACAATGAGCAGTTCTTC
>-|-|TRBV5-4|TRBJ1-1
CASSFSGVGTEAFF
TGTGCCAGCAGCTTCTCAGGGGTAGGCACTGAAGCTTTCTTT
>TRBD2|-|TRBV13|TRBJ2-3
CASSLTSGRVNTQYF
TGTGCCAGCAGCTTGACTAGCGGGAGGGTCAATACGCAGTATTTT
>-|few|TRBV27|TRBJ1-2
CASSSRVGGYGYTF
TGTGCCAGCAGTTCCAGGGTGGGGGGCTATGGCTACACCTTC
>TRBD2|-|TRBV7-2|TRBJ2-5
CASSLRRLALRETQYF
TGTGCCAGCAGCCTCAGGCGACTAGCCCTCCGGGAGACCCAGTACTTC
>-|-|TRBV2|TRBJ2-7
CASSAQRSLSYEQYF
TGTGCCAGCAGTGCTCAGCGGTCCCTTTCCTACGAGCAGTACTTC
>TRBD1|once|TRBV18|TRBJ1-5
CASSSGQDPIYSNQPQHF
TGTGCCAGCTCATCGGGACAGGACCCAATCTATAGCAATCAGCCCCAGCATTTT